This T cell receptor (beta chain) was captured in a study of blood T cells in healthy people across ages. Notes on the study in general: Naive T cell percentage by flow cytometry tracked strongly with beta diversity. Naive CD4+ cell counts and diversity both ran higher in long-lived than in aged donors.

PCR was performed a second time for about 7 to 11 cycles using a sample-barcoded 5' primer and a J-beta primer mix. TCRdb re-analysed the 5' RACE reads in MiXCR, keeping a single row per CDR3 protein. The repertoire holds around 710,000 distinct CDR3 sequences, 40% to 45% seen once, with 20% to 25% in the top ten. The germline V gene encodes CDR1 SEHNR and CDR2 FQNEAQ (reference sequence). Trimming cost V 4 bases and J 6 bases, with 15 bases left between them. This CDR3 is built from 15 residues. For this clonotype: Its antigen is unknown.

This sequence joins TRBV7-9 and TRBJ1-4; the D gene is possibly TRBD1 (5 bases). The clonotype comes from an older woman in good health. The sequenced sample consisted of blood. CDR3 in DNA: TGTGCCAGCAGCTCTAGTCTGGGACTAGATGAAAAACTGTTTTTT. Its protein product is CASSSSLGLDEKLFF.